The 5 T cell receptor beta chains presented below share a single source sample, sequenced in a study of CD8 T cells in ankylosing spondylitis (dated by TCRdb to 2015 to 2018). Paper-wide results and their limitations: Blood from ankylosing spondylitis patients appeared to be characterized by a TCR beta motif composed of about eight highly homologous amino acid variants.

No antigen has been assigned to these receptors. Library prep was done by 5' RACE. Instrument on record: Illumina HiSeq 2500. TCRdb reprocessing: public reads trimmed at Q25 with fastp, clones called with MiXCR, in-frame beta chains kept. Duplicate CDR3 protein sequences are folded into a single record with the most common DNA and genes. The sample has around 770,000 distinct CDR3 sequences on record, about an eighth of them singletons. About 0.49% of the sample lies in the top ten. The sequenced sample consisted of blood, either unsorted or a sorted T cell fraction (not recorded which). The receptors derive from a male donor with ankylosing spondylitis.

This chain joins TRBV6-5 and TRBJ1-5, with D hard to call. CDR1 and CDR2 from the germline V gene are MNHEY and SVGAGI. Trimming left V 8 bases short and J 5 bases short, with 10 bases between. This CDR3 is 12 amino acids long. This CDR3 is CASGQLYQPQHF. For the CDR3, the DNA is TGTGCCAGCGGGCAGCTTTATCAGCCCCAGCATTTT.

About this clonotype: Just one base apart from a much larger clone, this may be a read error. The chain links TRBV9 to TRBJ1-2, with 10 bases fitting TRBD1. The CDR3 is 14 amino acids. Germline V lookup: CDR1 SGDLS, CDR2 YYNGEE. J lost 5 bases, V lost 0 bases, and 1 base had no gene match. The CDR3 is CASSVAGQGYGYTF. The CDR3 DNA reads TGTGCCAGCAGCGTAGCGGGACAGGGGTATGGCTACACCTTC.

This clonotype was counted between two and nine times. The chain combines TRBV20-1 with TRBJ1-5; D is undetermined. Trimming stripped 7 bases from V and 0 bases from J, with 13 bases between. The CDR3 contains 14 residues. Germline CDR1 and CDR2: DFQATT and SNEGSKA (reference sequence). Here the CDR3 reads CSVIPGNSNQPQHF. DNA for the CDR3: TGCAGTGTCATCCCCGGCAATAGCAATCAGCCCCAGCATTTT.

This chain uses TRBV28 with TRBJ2-7, with TRBD1 as a possible D gene (6 bases). CDR1 and CDR2 (germline): MDHEN, SYDVKM. Between the trimmed V and J ends, which lost 2 bases and 0 bases, there was a span of 14 bases. The CDR3 contains 16 residues. In DNA form, the CDR3 reads TGTGCCAGCAGTTTAGGCCCCAGGGACAACTCCTACGAGCAGTACTTC. It encodes CASSLGPRDNSYEQYF.

The chain uses TRBV30 and TRBJ2-2; D possibly corresponds to TRBD1 (6 bases). The germline V gene has CDR1 GTSNPN and CDR2 SVGIG (reference sequence). The CDR3 extends over 14 amino acids. The ends were cut back, 1 base at V and 4 bases at J, with 10 bases in the middle. The CDR3 protein is CAWSARGFTGELFF. The CDR3 DNA follows: TGTGCCTGGAGTGCTAGGGGGTTCACCGGGGAGCTGTTTTTT.